This is a list of T cell receptor beta chains from one sample in a study of T cell changes during pregnancy in multiple sclerosis. The assay was immunoSEQ multiplex PCR, and TCRdb's table has in-frame clones only and misses some. The data hold approximately 60,000 clones, with over 85% observed a single time. Sequenced here: CD4+ T cells from peripheral blood mononuclear cells, sampled before pregnancy. Source of these receptors: a female donor with multiple sclerosis, enrolled in a pregnancy study. Each CDR3 is given with its conserved first and last residue. A D gene is named only where the DNA matches it firmly. Expanded clones get a size class; other rows say once, few or many, or leave the size out.

>-|TRBJ2-6|TRBV6-1|-
CASKWSSGANVLTF
TGTGCCAGCAAGTGGAGCTCTGGGGCCAACGTCCTGACTTTC
>-|TRBJ1-5|TRBV27|TRBD1
CASGGLGQGHNQPQHF
TGTGCCAGCGGGGGGTTAGGACAGGGGCACAATCAGCCCCAGCATTTT
>-|TRBJ2-7|TRBV9|TRBD2
CASSVDPAGGPLDEQYF
TGTGCCAGCAGCGTAGATCCAGCGGGAGGGCCGCTTGACGAGCAGTACTTC
>-|TRBJ2-3|TRBV5-1|-
CASRKDVGASTDTQYF
TGCGCCAGCAGAAAGGATGTGGGGGCGAGCACAGATACGCAGTATTTT
>-|TRBJ2-5|TRBV11-1|TRBD2
CASSPGTSGQETQYF
TGTGCCAGCAGCCCCGGGACTAGCGGCCAAGAGACCCAGTACTTC
>once|TRBJ2-1|TRBV29-1|TRBD2
CSAIPPQRDPRNEQFF
TGCAGCGCGATCCCCCCCCAGCGGGACCCTCGGAATGAGCAGTTCTTC
>-|TRBJ2-5|TRBV7-9|TRBD2
CASSFGLAGFQETQYF
TGTGCCAGCAGCTTTGGCCTAGCGGGGTTCCAAGAGACCCAGTACTTC
>-|TRBJ2-1|TRBV6-1|TRBD1
CASTGTGGPGDEQFF
TGTGCCAGTACCGGGACAGGGGGTCCGGGGGATGAGCAGTTCTTC
>few|TRBJ2-2|TRBV12-5|TRBD2
CASGLVNPGTSGRREAGELFF
TGTGCTAGTGGTTTGGTAAATCCCGGGACTAGCGGGAGAAGGGAGGCCGGGGAGCTGTTTTTT
>-|TRBJ2-7|TRBV28|-
CASRTNSYEQYF
TGTGCCAGCAGGACAAATTCCTACGAGCAGTACTTC
>-|TRBJ1-2|TRBV28|TRBD1
CASSLWVGGDYGYTF
TGTGCCAGCAGTTTATGGGTAGGGGGCGACTATGGCTACACCTTC
>-|TRBJ2-5|TRBV5-1|TRBD1
CASSLGTGESFRYF
TGCGCCAGCAGCTTGGGGACAGGGGAATCTTTCCGGTACTTC
>-|TRBJ2-7|TRBV9|TRBD2
CASSVQSAGGEQYF
TGTGCCAGCAGCGTACAATCCGCGGGGGGGGAGCAGTACTTC
>-|TRBJ2-7|TRBV18|TRBD2
CASSLSGTSGSYEQYF
TGTGCCAGCTCACTTTCCGGGACTAGCGGTTCCTACGAGCAGTACTTC
>-|TRBJ1-1|TRBV7-8|-
CASSLLRENTEAFF
TGTGCCAGCAGCTTATTGAGAGAGAACACTGAAGCTTTCTTT
>-|TRBJ2-5|TRBV28|-
CASSLNRIGETQYF
TGTGCCAGCAGTTTAAACAGGATAGGGGAGACCCAGTACTTC
>once|TRBJ1-1|TRBV4-3|-
CASSLDFMNTEAFF
TGCGCCAGCAGCCTGGACTTTATGAACACTGAAGCTTTCTTT
>-|TRBJ1-1|TRBV4-3|-
CASSQGGRAEAFF
TGCGCCAGCAGCCAGGGGGGTAGGGCTGAAGCTTTCTTT
>-|TRBJ2-7|TRBV19|TRBD2
CASSTKPGGEQYF
TGTGCCAGTAGTACCAAGCCGGGAGGGGAGCAGTACTTC
>-|TRBJ2-3|TRBV7-3|-
CASSSRGTDTQYF
TGTGCCAGCAGCTCCAGGGGCACAGATACGCAGTATTTT
>-|TRBJ2-5|TRBV7-9|TRBD1
CASSREGAGKETQYF
TGTGCCAGCAGTCGAGAGGGGGCAGGGAAAGAGACCCAGTACTTC
>-|TRBJ1-2|TRBV12-5|TRBD1
CASGLVTGTGSYGYTF
TGTGCTAGTGGTTTGGTAACCGGGACAGGGTCATATGGCTACACCTTC
>-|TRBJ1-2|TRBV6-6|TRBD1
CAAEQGDYGYTF
TGTGCCGCGGAACAGGGGGACTATGGCTACACCTTC
>few|TRBJ1-3|TRBV11-3|-
CASSQGGRSGNTIYF
TGTGCCAGCAGCCAAGGAGGGAGGTCTGGAAACACCATATATTTT
>-|TRBJ1-1|TRBV4-2|TRBD1
CASSQAGQGGTEAFF
TGTGCCAGCAGCCAAGCGGGACAGGGAGGGACTGAAGCTTTCTTT
>-|TRBJ2-1|TRBV28|-
CASRDFYNEQFF
TGTGCCAGCAGGGACTTTTACAATGAGCAGTTCTTC
>once|TRBJ2-1|TRBV5-1|TRBD1
CASSYGQGTYEQFF
TGCGCCAGCAGCTACGGACAGGGGACCTATGAGCAGTTCTTC
>-|TRBJ2-3|TRBV5-1|TRBD2
CASTMSGRHSDTQYF
TGCGCCAGCACCATGAGCGGGAGACACTCAGATACGCAGTATTTT
>-|TRBJ2-7|TRBV20-1|-
CSAPGAGEQYF
TGCAGTGCTCCGGGAGCGGGCGAGCAGTACTTC
>-|TRBJ2-7|TRBV30|TRBD1
CASKGQGYEQYF
TGTGCCTCAAAGGGACAGGGCTACGAGCAGTACTTC
>-|TRBJ1-5|TRBV19|TRBD1
CASRGDRSNQPQHF
TGTGCCAGTAGAGGGGACAGGAGCAATCAGCCCCAGCATTTT
>-|TRBJ2-3|TRBV11-3|TRBD2
CASSSSGLAGGRTDTQYF
TGTGCCAGCAGCAGCTCGGGACTAGCGGGAGGACGCACAGATACGCAGTATTTT
>few|TRBJ2-7|TRBV5-1|TRBD2
CASSNSGSSYEQYF
TGCGCCAGCAGCAATAGCGGGAGTTCCTACGAGCAGTACTTC
>-|TRBJ1-2|TRBV19|TRBD1
CASSLLTGMLVGYTF
TGTGCCAGTAGCCTTTTGACAGGGATGTTAGTAGGCTACACCTTC
>-|TRBJ2-5|TRBV28|-
CASSLFRETQYF
TGTGCCAGCAGTTTATTTCGAGAGACCCAGTACTTC
>once|TRBJ2-1|TRBV5-1|-
CASSLRVAVNEQFF
TGCGCCAGCAGCCTTCGGGTAGCCGTCAATGAGCAGTTCTTC
>-|TRBJ1-3|TRBV29-1|TRBD1
CSVGGIQGPGNTIYF
TGCAGCGTTGGGGGGATACAGGGGCCTGGAAACACCATATATTTT
>-|TRBJ1-2|TRBV2|-
CASSPDNGYTF
TGTGCCAGCAGTCCGGACAATGGCTACACCTTC
>-|TRBJ2-7|TRBV7-9|TRBD2
CASSALAGGTYEQYF
TGTGCCAGCAGCGCGCTAGCGGGAGGGACCTACGAGCAGTACTTC
>-|TRBJ2-3|TRBV10-1|-
CASMRVGTCTDTQYF
TGCGCCAGCATGCGGGTTGGGACATGCACAGATACGCAGTATTTT
>-|TRBJ2-5|TRBV18|-
CASSREVQETQYF
TGTGCCAGCTCACGCGAGGTCCAAGAGACCCAGTACTTC
>-|TRBJ2-1|TRBV5-4|-
CASSLGGELIEQFF
TGTGCCAGCAGCTTGGGGGGCGAGCTAATTGAGCAGTTCTTC
>-|TRBJ2-4|TRBV30|-
CAWGLVENIQYF
TGTGCCTGGGGGCTGGTGGAAAACATTCAGTACTTC
>-|TRBJ2-4|TRBV14|TRBD2
CASSPSGNIQYF
TGTGCCAGCAGCCCTAGCGGGAACATTCAGTACTTC
>-|TRBJ2-7|TRBV15|-
CATSRDLGGGWEFYEQYF
TGTGCCACCAGCAGAGATCTGGGAGGAGGGTGGGAATTCTACGAGCAGTACTTC
>once|TRBJ1-2|TRBV6-1|TRBD1
CASSWDRGGNGYTF
TGTGCCAGCTCCTGGGACAGGGGAGGGAATGGCTACACCTTC
>-|TRBJ2-5|TRBV2|-
CASSDILESETQYF
TGTGCCAGCAGTGATATCCTGGAGTCAGAGACCCAGTACTTC
>-|TRBJ2-7|TRBV6-6|TRBD1
CASRSKLVGQGVEQYF
TGTGCCAGCAGATCTAAACTAGTTGGACAGGGGGTCGAGCAGTACTTC
>-|TRBJ2-2|TRBV2|TRBD2
CASRRLAGSNTGELFF
TGTGCCAGCAGGAGGCTAGCGGGGTCGAACACCGGGGAGCTGTTTTTT